A single sample gave rise to the 8 T cell receptor beta chains below, sequenced in a study of shared clonotypes between healthy human individuals. Data came from immunoSEQ multiplex PCR; TCRdb stores just in-frame clones and leaves some out. The sample lists some 740,000 clones, 80% to 95% occurring once. Terminally differentiated effector memory CD45RA+ cells were excluded by CCR7 positive selection of CD45RO-negative cells. The sample taken for sequencing was naive CD8+ T cells sorted from blood. Every receptor here comes from a man aged 25 to 45 in good health.

The chain recombines TRBV11-2 with TRBJ1-3, with a tentative D call TRBD1 (5 bases). The germline CDR1 and CDR2 sequences are SGHAT and FQNNGV. The CDR3 consists of 15 residues. V dropped 1 base and J dropped 3 bases, with 10 bases sitting between them. CDR3 coding DNA: TGTGCCAGCAGCTTAGTTGCGGGGGGTGGAAACACCATATATTTT. This gives the protein CASSLVAGGGNTIYF.

The chain is built from TRBV5-6 and TRBJ2-5; 10 bases align to TRBD1. The CDR3 extends over 15 amino acids. Trimming at V came to 5 bases and at J to 5 bases, leaving 9 bases not matched to a gene. Germline V gene sequence: CDR1 SGHDT, CDR2 YYEEEE. The CDR3 nucleotides are TGTGCCAGCAGTTATCGGGACAGGGGTTGGGAGACCCAGTACTTC. It is translated as CASSYRDRGWETQYF.

The chain employs TRBV28 and TRBJ1-5; the D is unclear. The CDR3 sequence is 12 residues long. CDR1 is MDHEN, CDR2 SYDVKM, per germline. Trimming took off 5 bases at V and 6 bases at J, with 8 bases between the two ends. CDR3 sequence reads: CASSKGFQPQHF. The CDR3 DNA is TGTGCCAGCAGTAAAGGATTTCAGCCCCAGCATTTT.

The chain joins TRBV7-8 to TRBJ1-1; D call uncertain. Germline loops: CDR1 SGHVS, CDR2 FQNEAQ. The CDR3 is made up of 15 amino acids. Between the trimmed V and J ends, which lost 2 bases and 0 bases, there was a span of 10 bases. CDR3 sequence: CASSLKRQLNTEAFF. In nucleotides, the CDR3 is TGTGCCAGCAGCTTAAAACGCCAATTGAACACTGAAGCTTTCTTT.

The rearrangement links TRBV4-3 to TRBJ2-1; no clear D gene. The germline V gene has CDR1 LGHNA and CDR2 YSLEER. V was cut by 0 bases and J by 5 bases, with 5 bases left in between. CDR3 length: 13 residues. In DNA form, the CDR3 reads TGCGCCAGCAGCCAAGAGGTAAACAATGAGCAGTTCTTC. It encodes CASSQEVNNEQFF.

The chain joins TRBV6-4 to TRBJ1-5, with D unresolved. This CDR3 comprises 13 residues. Trimming pared 4 bases from V and 5 bases from J, leaving 9 bases between. The V gene's germline CDR1 is MRHNA and CDR2 SNTAGT. The CDR3 DNA reads TGTGCCAGCAGTGGTCAGGCTCATCAGCCCCAGCATTTT. Protein product: CASSGQAHQPQHF.

The chain has TRBV7-9 and TRBJ2-7, with 7 bases aligning to TRBD1. This CDR3 comprises 13 residues. Looked up from germline, CDR1 is SEHNR and CDR2 is FQNEAQ (reference sequence). The J segment lost 6 bases and the V segment lost 4 bases, leaving 6 bases of the junction unmatched. CDR3 protein: CASSSPRGSEQYF. CDR3 DNA sequence: TGTGCCAGCAGCTCCCCCAGGGGGAGCGAGCAGTACTTC.

The chain is built from TRBV19 and TRBJ1-1; no firm D call. This CDR3 has 12 amino acids. V was trimmed by 5 bases and J by 5 bases, leaving 9 bases between them. Germline assignment: CDR1 LNHDA and CDR2 SQIVND (reference sequence). CDR3 loop: CASSASGTEAFF. For the CDR3, the DNA is TGTGCCAGTAGTGCCTCTGGGACTGAAGCTTTCTTT.